These 3 T cell receptor beta chains share one sample of origin, sequenced in a study of technical replicates of blood from several donors. The repertoire was sequenced with immunoSEQ multiplex PCR; TCRdb's copy has only in-frame clones and lacks some. The sample lists tens of thousands of clones; roughly 90% were seen once. The specimen was PBMCs. These TCRs come from a human donor in good health. Some clones in this sample may be carry-over from other donors' samples.

This clone has a handful of counts. This rearrangement joins TRBV2 to TRBJ1-1; D uncertain. V lost 7 bases to trimming and J lost 3 bases, with 6 bases between them. The CDR3 runs to 11 residues. Per the germline V gene, CDR1 is SNHLY and CDR2 is FYNNEI. CDR3 bases: TGTGCCAGCATGTCATACACTGAAGCTTTCTTT. This codes for CASMSYTEAFF.

This rearrangement joins TRBV21-1 to TRBJ1-6; TRBD1 is the table's D call, not checked against the DNA. TRBV21-1 is flagged as a pseudogene. The CDR3 is 16 amino acids. CDR3: CASSKPGLSSNSPLHF. CDR3 bases: TGTGCCAGCAGCAAACCAGGCCTCTCGTCGAATTCACCCCTCCACTTT.

DNA of the CDR3: TGTGCCAGCAGCTTGCCCGGGGGCTCCTACGAGCAGTACTTC. Its translation is CASSLPGGSYEQYF. This rearrangement joins TRBV5-4 to TRBJ2-7, with D perhaps TRBD2 (6 bases). The CDR3 is 14 residues long. The V gene's germline CDR1 is SGHNT and CDR2 YYREEE (reference sequence). Trimming left V 1 base short and J 0 bases short, with 8 bases between.